This TCR beta chain was found in a study of cytomegalovirus exposure and HLA in healthy donors. Germline-derived CDR1 and CDR2 are SQVTM and ANQGSEA. The CDR3 extends over 16 amino acids. Trimming pared 4 bases from V and 5 bases from J, leaving 23 bases between. Both 60 Vbeta primers and 13 Jbeta primers went into the PCR. TCRdb keeps only in-frame clones here, not all; method: immunoSEQ multiplex PCR. The sample carries 120,000 or so clones, roughly 86% recorded once. This sequence joins TRBV29-1 and TRBJ1-1; no clear D gene. Sequencing was carried out using PBMCs. The receptor's source is a man aged 18 to 30 in good health and CMV-seronegative. This CDR3 is CSVAGQLGEGRTEAFF. The CDR3 coding sequence is TGCAGCGTTGCGGGTCAGTTGGGCGAAGGGAGGACTGAAGCTTTCTTT. Full variable domain (remainder filled in from reference TRBV29-1 and TRBJ1-1): SAVISQKPSRDICQRGTSLTIQCQVDSQVTMMFWYRQQPGQSLTLIATANQGSEATYESGFVIDKFPISRPNLTFSTLTVSNMSPEDSSIYLCSVAGQLGEGRTEAFFGQGTRLTVV.